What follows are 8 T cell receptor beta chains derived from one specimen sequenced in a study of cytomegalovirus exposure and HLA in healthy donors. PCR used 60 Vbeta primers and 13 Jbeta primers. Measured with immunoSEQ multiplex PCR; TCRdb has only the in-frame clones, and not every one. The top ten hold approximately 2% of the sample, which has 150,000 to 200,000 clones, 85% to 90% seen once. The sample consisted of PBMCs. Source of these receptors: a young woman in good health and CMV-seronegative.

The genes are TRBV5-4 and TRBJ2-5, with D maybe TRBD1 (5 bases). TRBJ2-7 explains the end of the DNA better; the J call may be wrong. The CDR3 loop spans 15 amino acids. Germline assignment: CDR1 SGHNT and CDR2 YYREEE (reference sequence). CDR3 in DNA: TGTGCCAGCAGCAACGACAGAGACCGGTTCTACGAGCAGTACTTC. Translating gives CASSNDRDRFYEQYF.

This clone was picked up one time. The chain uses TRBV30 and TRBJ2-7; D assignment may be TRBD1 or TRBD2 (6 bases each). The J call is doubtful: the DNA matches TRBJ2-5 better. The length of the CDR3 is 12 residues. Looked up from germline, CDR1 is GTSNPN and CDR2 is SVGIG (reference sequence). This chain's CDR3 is CAWSTGRETQYF. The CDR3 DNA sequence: TGTGCCTGGAGCACAGGGAGGGAGACCCAGTACTTC.

CDR3 nucleotide sequence: TGTGCCAGCAGCTCCTCGGCTGGCGGAGCTCTCTACGAGCAGTACTTC. It is translated as CASSSSAGGALYEQYF. The chain carries TRBV11-2 and TRBJ2-7, with D uncertain. Looked up from germline, CDR1 is SGHAT and CDR2 is FQNNGV. The V gene lost 4 bases and the J gene lost 3 bases, with 19 bases spanning the gap. The CDR3 runs 16 residues. Looking up the rest from reference TRBV11-2 and TRBJ2-7 gives the full variable domain: EAGVAQSPRYKIIEKRQSVAFWCNPISGHATLYWYQQILGQGPKLLIQFQNNGVVDDSQLPKDRFSAERLKGVDSTLKIQPAKLEDSAVYLCASSSSAGGALYEQYFGPGTRLTVT.

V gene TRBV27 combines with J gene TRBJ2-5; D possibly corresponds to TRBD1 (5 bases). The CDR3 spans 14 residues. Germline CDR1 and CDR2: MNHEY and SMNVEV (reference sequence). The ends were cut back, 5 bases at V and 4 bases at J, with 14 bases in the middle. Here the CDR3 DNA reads TGTGCCAGCAGTCCGGACACCTGGGGAGAGACCCAGTACTTC. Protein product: CASSPDTWGETQYF.

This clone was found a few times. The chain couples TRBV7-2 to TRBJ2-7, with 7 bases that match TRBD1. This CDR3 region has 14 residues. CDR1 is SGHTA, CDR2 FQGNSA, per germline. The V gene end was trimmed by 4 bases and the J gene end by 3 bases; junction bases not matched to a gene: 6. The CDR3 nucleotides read TGTGCCAGCAGCTGGGGGACAGAGTTCTACGAGCAGTACTTC. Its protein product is CASSWGTEFYEQYF.

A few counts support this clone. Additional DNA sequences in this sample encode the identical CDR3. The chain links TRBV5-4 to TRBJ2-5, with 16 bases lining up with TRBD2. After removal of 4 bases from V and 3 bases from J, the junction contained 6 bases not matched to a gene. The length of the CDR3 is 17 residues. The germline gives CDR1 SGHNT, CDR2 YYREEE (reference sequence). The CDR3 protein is CASSPGLAGGPEETQYF. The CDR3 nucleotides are TGTGCCAGCAGCCCGGGACTAGCGGGGGGGCCAGAAGAGACCCAGTACTTC.

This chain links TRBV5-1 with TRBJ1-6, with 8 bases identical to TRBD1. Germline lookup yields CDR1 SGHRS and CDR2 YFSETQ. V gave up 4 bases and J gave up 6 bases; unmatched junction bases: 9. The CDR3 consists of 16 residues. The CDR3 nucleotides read TGCGCCAGCAGCCTGAGTAGGGGACAGGCTAATTCACCCCTCCACTTT. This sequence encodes CASSLSRGQANSPLHF.

CDR3: CASRKTGNTEAFF. CDR3 nucleotides: TGTGCCAGCAGGAAGACAGGGAACACTGAAGCTTTCTTT. The chain links TRBV28 to TRBJ1-1; tentatively, D is TRBD1 (6 bases). In germline, CDR1 is MDHEN, CDR2 SYDVKM. Trimming cost V 6 bases and J 1 base, with 9 bases left between them. CDR3 size: 13 residues.